Below are 19 T cell receptor beta chains sequenced from a single sample in a study of OX40 agonist ivuxolimab in advanced cancers. Using immunoSEQ multiplex PCR, the repertoire was profiled, and TCRdb retains in-frame clones only, with some absent. The sample has over 150,000 clones, 94% seen once; the top ten hold around 0.33%. The sample consisted of CD4+ or CD8+ T cells sorted from blood, taken in a trial of the OX40 agonist ivuxolimab. The receptors here all came from an adult with an advanced solid tumor such as melanoma, head and neck, liver or kidney cancer.

This chain uses TRBV7-6 with TRBJ1-2; D call uncertain. The V end lost 5 bases, the J end lost 3 bases, and 13 bases lay between the germline ends. The length of the CDR3 is 14 residues. Germline CDR1 and CDR2: SGHVS and FNYEAQ. The CDR3 protein is CASSARTDYYGYTF. The CDR3 DNA reads TGTGCCAGCAGCGCGCGGACGGATTACTATGGCTACACCTTC. Full variable domain (missing parts from reference TRBV7-6 and TRBJ1-2): GAGVSQSPRYKVTKRGQDVALRCDPISGHVSLYWYRQALGQGPEFLTYFNYEAQQDKSGLPNDRFSAERPEGSISTLTIQRTEQRDSAMYRCASSARTDYYGYTFGSGTRLTVV.

The chain is built from TRBV7-2 and TRBJ2-7; no definite D call. The V gene lost 4 bases and the J gene lost 1 base, with 5 bases spanning the gap. There are 12 residues in the CDR3. Germline values: CDR1 SGHTA, CDR2 FQGNSA. CDR3: CASSYLSYEQYF. DNA for the CDR3: TGTGCCAGCAGCTACCTATCCTACGAGCAGTACTTC.

This clone came up once. The chain combines TRBV21-1 with TRBJ2-3; the DNA was not used to check the table's D call, TRBD2. TRBV21-1 is reported as a pseudogene. The CDR3 runs 19 residues. The CDR3 loop reads CASSNLASGGHSSTDTQYF. For the CDR3, the DNA is TGTGCCAGCAGCAATCTCGCTAGCGGGGGCCACTCATCCACAGATACGCAGTATTTT.

The rearrangement joins TRBV5-1 to TRBJ1-2; TRBD1 agrees at 9 bases. After removal of 3 bases from V and 7 bases from J, the junction contained 7 bases not matched to a gene. CDR3 length equals 14 residues. Looked up from germline, CDR1 is SGHRS and CDR2 is YFSETQ. Written as DNA, the CDR3 is TGCGCCAGCAGCTCATCCGGGACAGGGTTTGGCTACACCTTC. Translated: CASSSSGTGFGYTF.

This chain connects TRBV20-1 to TRBJ1-2; D remains ambiguous. In germline, CDR1 is DFQATT, CDR2 SNEGSKA (reference sequence). CDR3 length: 11 residues. The V gene lost 8 bases and the J gene lost 7 bases, with 14 bases spanning the gap. This chain's CDR3 is CSSPLLGGYTF. CDR3 DNA sequence: TGCAGTTCCCCCTTGTTGGGTGGCTACACCTTC.

This clone was seen more than once but under ten times. V is TRBV6-5 and J is TRBJ1-5, with a possible D match to TRBD1 (5 bases). Germline CDR1 is MNHEY and CDR2 is SVGAGI. CDR3 size: 13 residues. The V gene lost 4 bases and the J gene lost 3 bases, with 7 bases spanning the gap. The CDR3 DNA sequence: TGTGCCAGCAGTTGGGGGTTCAATCAGCCCCAGCATTTT. It codes for CASSWGFNQPQHF.

This clone appeared a few times. Here the CDR3 DNA reads TGTGCCACCAGCAGAGATCAGGGGTTAAGGAATTCACCCCTCCACTTT. It translates to CATSRDQGLRNSPLHF. This chain uses TRBV15 with TRBJ1-6; D perhaps matches TRBD1 (6 bases). Germline V gene data show CDR1 as LNHNV and CDR2 as YYDKDF (reference sequence). The CDR3 totals 16 residues. V lost 0 bases to trimming and J lost 7 bases, with 13 bases between them.

The chain links TRBV7-9 to TRBJ1-2; D perhaps matches TRBD1 (6 bases). This CDR3 comprises 13 residues. Trimming removed 3 bases from V and 8 bases from J, with 13 bases in between. Germline values: CDR1 SEHNR, CDR2 FQNEAQ (reference sequence). The CDR3 region has the DNA TGTGCCAGCAGCTTTTACAGGGAGGAAGGCTACACCTTC. Amino acids: CASSFYREEGYTF.

The genes are TRBV6-1 and TRBJ1-5, with D possibly being TRBD1 (6 bases). CDR3 size: 15 residues. Germline CDR1 reads MNHNS; CDR2 reads SASEGT. Trimming left V 6 bases short and J 0 bases short, with 12 bases between. The CDR3 coding sequence is TGTGCCAGCAGGTACAGGGAGGTTAGCAATCAGCCCCAGCATTTT. It translates to CASRYREVSNQPQHF.

The chain recombines TRBV28 with TRBJ2-2; 14 positions match TRBD2. Per the germline V gene, CDR1 is MDHEN and CDR2 is SYDVKM. Unmatched junction bases numbered 4, after V lost 5 bases and J lost 2 bases. CDR3 length: 17 amino acids. The CDR3 reads CASSLGTSGSNTGELFF. CDR3 bases: TGTGCCAGCAGTCTCGGGACTAGCGGGAGTAACACCGGGGAGCTGTTTTTT.

V gene TRBV30 combines with J gene TRBJ2-2; possibly TRBD1 for D (5 bases). Germline CDR1 GTSNPN, CDR2 SVGIG (reference sequence). The CDR3 spans 15 residues. V dropped 6 bases and J dropped 4 bases, with 18 bases sitting between them. The DNA for the CDR3 is TGTGCCTGCCCTAAGGGGAAGTTCTCCACCGGGGAGCTGTTTTTT. Translating gives CACPKGKFSTGELFF.

The rearrangement links TRBV5-1 to TRBJ2-3; 9 nucleotides line up with TRBD1. The CDR3 totals 17 residues. V lost 4 bases and J lost 2; bases outside the gene matches: 11. Germline assignment: CDR1 SGHRS and CDR2 YFSETQ. The CDR3 protein is CASSPRTGTGSTDTQYF. CDR3 coding DNA: TGCGCCAGCAGCCCCCGAACCGGGACAGGGTCCACAGATACGCAGTATTTT.

V usage is TRBV7-9 and J usage is TRBJ1-3; possible D gene TRBD1, 6 bases. CDR3 length: 14 residues. Germline V gene lookup returns CDR1 SEHNR and CDR2 FQNEAQ (reference sequence). The V end was cut by 2 bases, the J end by 4 bases, with 9 bases between. The CDR3 DNA is TGTGCCAGCAGCTTAAGGGACACAGGAAACACCATATATTTT. Its protein product is CASSLRDTGNTIYF. Combining the CDR3 with reference TRBV7-9 and TRBJ1-3 gives the whole variable domain DTGVSQNPRHKITKRGQNVTFRCDPISEHNRLYWYRQTLGQGPEFLTYFQNEAQLEKSRLLSDRFSAERPKGSFSTLEIQRTEQGDSAMYLCASSLRDTGNTIYFGEGSWLTVV.

This chain links TRBV28 with TRBJ2-1, with 8 bases identical to TRBD2. Per the germline V gene, CDR1 is MDHEN and CDR2 is SYDVKM. V shed 8 bases, J shed 4 bases, and the junction held 10 bases outside the gene matches. This CDR3 has 15 residues. The CDR3 protein is CASGTGTRLYNEQFF. Written as DNA, the CDR3 is TGTGCCAGCGGAACCGGGACTAGATTATACAATGAGCAGTTCTTC.

The chain links TRBV4-2 to TRBJ2-7; D remains unclear. The CDR3 runs 13 residues. Germline V gives CDR1 LGHNA, CDR2 YNFKEQ. V was clipped by 7 bases and J by 5 bases, with 15 bases between them. CDR3 region: CASNSGLVDEQYF. CDR3 nucleotide sequence: TGTGCCAGCAACTCCGGGCTGGTCGACGAGCAGTACTTC.

V usage is TRBV30 and J usage is TRBJ2-3, with 8 bases identical to TRBD2. The CDR3 runs 11 residues. Germline V gene data show CDR1 as GTSNPN and CDR2 as SVGIG (reference sequence). V gave up 7 bases and J gave up 6 bases; unmatched junction bases: 3. Written as DNA, the CDR3 is TGTGCCTCCGGGACTAGGGATACGCAGTATTTT. Protein: CASGTRDTQYF. Full variable domain (rest looked up from reference TRBV30 and TRBJ2-3): SQTIHQWPATLVQPVGSPLSLECTVEGTSNPNLYWYRQAAGRGLQLLFYSVGIGQISSEVPQNLSASRPQDRQFILSSKKLLLSDSGFYLCASGTRDTQYFGPGTRLTVL.

The chain combines TRBV7-2 with TRBJ2-1; 8 bases fit TRBD1. From germline, CDR1 is SGHTA and CDR2 FQGNSA. CDR3 length: 19 amino acids. J gave up 14 bases and V 4 bases, and 28 bases lay outside the gene matches. The CDR3 region is CASSSLALRQGAHPYKEFF. The CDR3 DNA reads TGTGCCAGCAGCTCCTTAGCGCTTAGGCAGGGGGCGCATCCTTATAAGGAGTTCTTC.

This chain uses TRBV6-5 with TRBJ1-2, with D perhaps matching TRBD1 (6 bases). The CDR3 totals 15 residues. Per germline, CDR1 MNHEY and CDR2 SVGAGI. Deletions cut 0 bases from V and 6 bases from J, with 14 bases between. CDR3: CASSYSGGRWDGYTF. In DNA form, the CDR3 reads TGTGCCAGCAGTTACTCAGGGGGTCGTTGGGATGGCTACACCTTC.

Regarding this clone: Distinct nucleotide sequences in the sample also encode this CDR3. This sequence joins TRBV9 and TRBJ1-1; D may be TRBD1 (5 bases). The CDR3 runs 15 residues. V lost 0 bases and J lost 0, with 9 bases in between. The germline V gene has CDR1 SGDLS and CDR2 YYNGEE. CDR3 nucleotide sequence: TGTGCCAGCAGCGTAGACAGGTCCATGAACACTGAAGCTTTCTTT. It yields the protein CASSVDRSMNTEAFF.